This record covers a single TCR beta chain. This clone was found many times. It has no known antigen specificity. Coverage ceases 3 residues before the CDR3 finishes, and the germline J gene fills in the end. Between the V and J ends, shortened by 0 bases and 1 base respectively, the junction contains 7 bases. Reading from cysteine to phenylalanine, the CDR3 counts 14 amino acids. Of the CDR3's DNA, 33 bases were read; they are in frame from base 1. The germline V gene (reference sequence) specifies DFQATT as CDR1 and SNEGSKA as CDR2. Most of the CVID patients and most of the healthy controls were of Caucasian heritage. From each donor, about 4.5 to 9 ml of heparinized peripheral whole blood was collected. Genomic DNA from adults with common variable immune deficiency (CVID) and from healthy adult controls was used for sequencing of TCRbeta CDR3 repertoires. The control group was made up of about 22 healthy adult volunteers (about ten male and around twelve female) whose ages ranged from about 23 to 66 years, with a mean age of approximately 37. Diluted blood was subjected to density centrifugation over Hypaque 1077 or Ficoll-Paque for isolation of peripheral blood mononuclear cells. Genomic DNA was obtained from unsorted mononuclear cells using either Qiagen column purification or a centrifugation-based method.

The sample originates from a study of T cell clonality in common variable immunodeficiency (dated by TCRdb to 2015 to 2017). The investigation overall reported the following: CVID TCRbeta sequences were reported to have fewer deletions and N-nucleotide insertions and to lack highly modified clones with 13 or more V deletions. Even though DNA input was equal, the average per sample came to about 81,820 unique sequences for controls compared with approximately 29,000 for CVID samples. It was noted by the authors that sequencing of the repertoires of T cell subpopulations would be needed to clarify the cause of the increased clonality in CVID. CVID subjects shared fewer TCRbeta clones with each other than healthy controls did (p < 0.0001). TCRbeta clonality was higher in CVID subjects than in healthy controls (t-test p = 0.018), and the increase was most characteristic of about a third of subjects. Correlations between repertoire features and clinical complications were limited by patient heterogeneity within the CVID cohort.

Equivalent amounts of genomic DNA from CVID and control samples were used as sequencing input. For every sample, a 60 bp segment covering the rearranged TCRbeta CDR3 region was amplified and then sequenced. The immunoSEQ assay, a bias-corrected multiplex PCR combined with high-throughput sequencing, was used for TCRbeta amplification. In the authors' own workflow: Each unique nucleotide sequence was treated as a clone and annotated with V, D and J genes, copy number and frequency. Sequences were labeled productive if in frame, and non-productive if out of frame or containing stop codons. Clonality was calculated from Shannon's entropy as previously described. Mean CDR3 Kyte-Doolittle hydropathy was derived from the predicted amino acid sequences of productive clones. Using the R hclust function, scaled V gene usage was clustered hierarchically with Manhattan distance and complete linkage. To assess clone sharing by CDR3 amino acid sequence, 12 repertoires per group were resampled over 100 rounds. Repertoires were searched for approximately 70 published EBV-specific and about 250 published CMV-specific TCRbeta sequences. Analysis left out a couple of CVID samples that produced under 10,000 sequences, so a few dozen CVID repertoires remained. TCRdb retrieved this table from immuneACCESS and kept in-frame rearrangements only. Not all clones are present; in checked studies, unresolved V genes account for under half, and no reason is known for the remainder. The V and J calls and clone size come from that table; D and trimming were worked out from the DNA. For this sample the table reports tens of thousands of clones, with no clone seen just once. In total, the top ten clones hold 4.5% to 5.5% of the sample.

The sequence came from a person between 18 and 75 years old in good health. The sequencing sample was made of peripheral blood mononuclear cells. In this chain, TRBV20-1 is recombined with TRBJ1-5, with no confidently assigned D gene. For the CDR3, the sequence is CSAREAQSNQPQHF. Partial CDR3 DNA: TGCAGTGCTAGAGAGGCACAGAGCAATCAGCCC.